The sequence of this T cell receptor beta chain was determined in a study of CD8 T cells in ankylosing spondylitis. Findings and caveats of the study: In ankylosing spondylitis blood, a motif of seven to nine highly homologous TCR beta variants appeared characteristic. Disease-associated clones were reportedly significantly overrepresented in matched ankylosing spondylitis synovial fluid. Disease-linked clones, CD8+, were relatively rare in peripheral blood.

Regarding this clonotype: As yet, its antigen is unknown.

The CDR3 spans 14 residues. Germline V gives CDR1 SGDLS, CDR2 YYNGEE. Trimming stripped 0 bases from V and 7 bases from J, with 10 bases between. TCRdb reprocessed the 5' RACE reads with MiXCR, giving one entry per CDR3 protein. The sample carries a few hundred thousand distinct CDR3 sequences, 17% recorded once. The sample was blood, either unsorted or a sorted T cell fraction (not recorded which). This clonotype was obtained from a male donor with ankylosing spondylitis. The rearrangement joins TRBV9 to TRBJ1-4; D gene unclear. CDR3: CASSVALKSEKLFF. As DNA, the CDR3 is TGTGCCAGCAGCGTAGCCTTAAAGAGTGAAAAACTGTTTTTT. The full variable domain, in which reference TRBV9 and TRBJ1-4 provide the parts outside the CDR3, is DSGVTQTPKHLITATGQRVTLRCSPRSGDLSVYWYQQSLDQGLQFLIQYYNGEERAKGNILERFSAQQFPDLHSELNLSSLELGDSALYFCASSVALKSEKLFFGSGTQLSVL.